One sample yielded the 4 T cell receptor beta chains listed below, sequenced in a study of molecular identifiers for immune sequencing clone quantification. TCRdb reprocessed the PCR reads with MiXCR, giving one entry per CDR3 protein. In the table there are over 550,000 distinct CDR3 sequences, 25% of which are singletons. The sample consisted of naive CD8+ T cells from blood, with Jurkat cell RNA spiked in. Subset meaning: FACS-sorted CD8+CD4-CCR7+CD45RA+ naive T cells. The origin of the receptors is a human donor in good health. Some libraries in this study had Jurkat cell RNA spiked in.

Concerning this clonotype itself: This may be a read error: a much more frequent sequence differs by one nucleotide. The missing conserved phenylalanine or tryptophan at the end of this CDR3 makes a read error likely. This chain joins TRBV7-2 and TRBJ2-1; D is undetermined. With 4 bases removed from V and 4 bases from J, the gap between germline ends came to 14 bases. Germline values: CDR1 SGHTA, CDR2 FQGNSA. CDR3 length equals 15 residues. CDR3 protein: CASSSPLLLYNEQFS. The DNA of the CDR3 is TGTGCCAGCAGCTCCCCGTTGCTCCTATACAATGAGCAGTTCTCC.

This clonotype was counted between two and nine times. The V and J genes are TRBV9 and TRBJ2-1, with D unresolved. The germline V and J ends were trimmed by 0 bases and 9 bases, with 7 bases remaining between them. This CDR3 has 12 amino acids. Germline CDR1 SGDLS, CDR2 YYNGEE. The CDR3 nucleotides read TGTGCCAGCAGCGTAGGAATTGGTGAGCAGTTCTTC. Translated, it gives CASSVGIGEQFF.

This chain uses TRBV10-3 with TRBJ1-1, with 10 bases matching TRBD1. The J segment lost 4 bases and the V segment lost 4 bases, leaving 6 bases of the junction unmatched. The CDR3 is made up of 15 amino acids. Germline loops: CDR1 ENHRY, CDR2 SYGVKD. CDR3 loop: CAISARQGAGTEAFF. The CDR3, as DNA: TGTGCCATCAGTGCACGACAGGGGGCAGGCACTGAAGCTTTCTTT.

This clonotype occurred a few times. The chain recombines TRBV4-3 with TRBJ2-7, with D possibly being TRBD2 (6 bases). The CDR3 loop spans 16 amino acids. Germline V lookup: CDR1 LGHNA, CDR2 YSLEER. V lost 0 bases and J 7 bases, leaving 19 bases between the germline ends. For the CDR3, the DNA is TGCGCCAGCAGCCAAGATCTCGCTTCTCTGGCGGGGGAGCAGTACTTC. It translates to CASSQDLASLAGEQYF.